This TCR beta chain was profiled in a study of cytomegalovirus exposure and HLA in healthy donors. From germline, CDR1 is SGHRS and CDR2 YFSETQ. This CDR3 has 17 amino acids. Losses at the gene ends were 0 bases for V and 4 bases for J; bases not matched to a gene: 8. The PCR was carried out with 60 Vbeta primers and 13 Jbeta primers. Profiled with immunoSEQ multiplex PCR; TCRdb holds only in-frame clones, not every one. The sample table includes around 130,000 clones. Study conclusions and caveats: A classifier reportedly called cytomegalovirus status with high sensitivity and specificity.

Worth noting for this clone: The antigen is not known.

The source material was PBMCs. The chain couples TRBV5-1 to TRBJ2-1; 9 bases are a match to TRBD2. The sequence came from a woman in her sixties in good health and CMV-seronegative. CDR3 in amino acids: CASSLVLTSGTYNEQFF. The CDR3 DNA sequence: TGCGCCAGCAGCTTGGTGCTGACTAGCGGAACATACAATGAGCAGTTCTTC.